The source of this TCR beta chain is a study of identical twins. One entry per CDR3 protein, called by TCRdb with MiXCR from the 5' RACE reads. The sample consists of 700,000 or so distinct CDR3 sequences, 8% to 9% of them appearing once. V was pared by 0 bases and J by 6 bases, with 8 bases of the junction left unmatched. The CDR3 consists of 16 residues. Per germline, CDR1 SGHRS and CDR2 YFSETQ. This sample also appeared in a second study, on yellow fever vaccine responses in identical twins.

Sequencing input: PBMCs. The receptor comes from a woman aged 18-30 years in good health. This chain uses TRBV5-1 with TRBJ2-2; 7 bases match TRBD2. CDR3: CASSLAGGSTPGELFF. In DNA, the CDR3 is TGCGCCAGCAGCTTGGCGGGCGGGAGTACCCCCGGGGAGCTGTTTTTT.